The 16 T cell receptor beta chains below were found in one sample sequenced in a study of T cell changes during pregnancy in multiple sclerosis. Data came from immunoSEQ multiplex PCR; TCRdb stores just in-frame clones and leaves some out. The sample has 25,000 to 35,000 clones; about 89% are singletons. Sequences were derived from CD8+ T cells from peripheral blood mononuclear cells, sampled before pregnancy. The receptors originated from a female donor with multiple sclerosis, enrolled in a pregnancy study.

The chain uses TRBV9 and TRBJ2-2; a weak D match, TRBD2 (6 bases). V lost 4 bases, J lost 5 bases, and 15 bases lay in between. This CDR3 is built from 15 residues. Germline V gene lookup returns CDR1 SGDLS and CDR2 YYNGEE. DNA for the CDR3: TGTGCCAGCAGCCCAAGACGGGAGCCTACCGGGGAGCTGTTTTTT. Translated: CASSPRREPTGELFF. Full variable domain (remainder filled in from reference TRBV9 and TRBJ2-2): DSGVTQTPKHLITATGQRVTLRCSPRSGDLSVYWYQQSLDQGLQFLIQYYNGEERAKGNILERFSAQQFPDLHSELNLSSLELGDSALYFCASSPRREPTGELFFGEGSRLTVL.

The genes are TRBV19 and TRBJ2-2; 13 nucleotides match TRBD2. V lost 6 bases, J lost 5 bases, and 3 bases stayed unmatched. Germline V gives CDR1 LNHDA, CDR2 SQIVND (reference sequence). The CDR3 totals 15 residues. The CDR3 DNA reads TGTGCCAGTAGAGGACTAGCGGGAGAAACCGGGGAGCTGTTTTTT. Translation gives CASRGLAGETGELFF.

The rearrangement joins TRBV7-6 to TRBJ2-7, with 7 bases aligning to TRBD1. The CDR3 runs 13 residues. With 4 bases clipped from V and 4 bases from J, the junction kept 4 bases outside the gene matches. The germline gives CDR1 SGHVS, CDR2 FNYEAQ. The CDR3 coding sequence is TGTGCCAGCAGCTGGGGACAGAATTACGAGCAGTACTTC. Its protein product is CASSWGQNYEQYF.

This chain joins TRBV4-3 and TRBJ2-1; TRBD2 aligns across 9 bases. CDR1 LGHNA and CDR2 YSLEER come from the germline V gene. The CDR3 covers 16 residues. V shed 0 bases, J shed 7 bases, and the junction held 7 bases outside the gene matches. In DNA, the CDR3 is TGCGCCAGCAGCCAAGAAATGGCGGGAGGGCTAAATGAGCAGTTCTTC. The encoded protein is CASSQEMAGGLNEQFF.

This chain links TRBV29-1 with TRBJ2-7, with D possibly TRBD1 on 5 matching bases. Germline V gives CDR1 SQVTM, CDR2 ANQGSEA. The CDR3 length is 13 residues. Trimming pared 6 bases from V and 5 bases from J, leaving 17 bases between. DNA for the CDR3: TGCAGCGTGATTACCGACAGTTCCAACGAGCAGTACTTC. It is translated as CSVITDSSNEQYF.

This sequence joins TRBV6-1 and TRBJ2-7; possibly TRBD2 for D (7 bases). This CDR3 is 15 amino acids long. Germline V lookup: CDR1 MNHNS, CDR2 SASEGT. Trimming stripped 7 bases from V and 6 bases from J, with 22 bases between. The CDR3 spells CASTEREGGASEQYF. CDR3 bases: TGTGCCAGCACCGAAAGGGAAGGGGGGGCAAGCGAGCAGTACTTC.

This chain joins TRBV4-3 and TRBJ2-6; the match to TRBD1 covers 7 bases. V was pared by 1 base and J by 5 bases, with 2 bases of the junction left unmatched. The CDR3 is made up of 15 amino acids. Germline V CDR1 and CDR2: LGHNA, YSLEER. DNA for the CDR3: TGCGCCAGCAGCCAAGGAGGGGGCTGGGCCAACGTCCTGACTTTC. It codes for CASSQGGGWANVLTF.

The chain uses TRBV7-9 and TRBJ2-3; 11 bases are shared with TRBD1. The V gene end was trimmed by 3 bases and the J gene end by 1 base; junction bases not matched to a gene: 3. CDR1 is SEHNR and CDR2 is FQNEAQ in the germline V gene (reference sequence). The CDR3 extends over 16 amino acids. In DNA form, the CDR3 reads TGTGCCAGCAGCTTTCCGGACAGGGGGCGCACAGATACGCAGTATTTT. Protein sequence: CASSFPDRGRTDTQYF.

The gene calls are TRBV11-2 and TRBJ2-7; 7 nucleotides line up with TRBD2. V lost 2 bases and J lost 0; bases outside the gene matches: 7. The CDR3 is 16 amino acids. CDR1 is SGHAT and CDR2 is FQNNGV in the germline V gene. The CDR3 loop reads CASSLSIGGSSYEQYF. The CDR3 DNA reads TGTGCCAGCAGCTTATCCATCGGCGGGAGCTCCTACGAGCAGTACTTC.

V gene TRBV27 combines with J gene TRBJ1-1; perhaps TRBD1 as D (6 bases). The CDR3 sequence is 13 residues long. V was pared by 5 bases and J by 7 bases, with 14 bases between. The germline gives CDR1 MNHEY, CDR2 SMNVEV (reference sequence). CDR3 nucleotides: TGTGCCAGCAGTCCCACGCAGGGGATTGAAGCTTTCTTT. As protein: CASSPTQGIEAFF.

The CDR3, as DNA: TGTGCCAGCACCATGGCAGGGGTGGTCAAAAACATTCAGTACTTC. Translating gives CASTMAGVVKNIQYF. J is TRBJ2-4 and V is TRBV7-9; possible D gene TRBD1, 6 bases. Germline loops: CDR1 SEHNR, CDR2 FQNEAQ (reference sequence). CDR3 size: 15 residues. Trimming cost V 7 bases and J 3 bases, with 16 bases left between them.

The chain uses TRBV28 and TRBJ2-7; TRBD2 might be the D (6 bases). The CDR3 has 14 residues. Trimming removed 6 bases from V and 5 bases from J, with 17 bases in between. Germline lookup yields CDR1 MDHEN and CDR2 SYDVKM. In DNA form, the CDR3 reads TGTGCCAGCAGCCGGATCGGGACTCAGGACGAGCAGTACTTC. Translated: CASSRIGTQDEQYF.

This chain connects TRBV9 to TRBJ2-7; 7 bases align to TRBD1. Trimming removed 3 bases from V and 2 bases from J; junction bases left unmatched: 5. Germline V gene data show CDR1 as SGDLS and CDR2 as YYNGEE. This CDR3 has 14 residues. In DNA form, the CDR3 reads TGTGCCAGCAGCGCGACAGGGATTACCTACGAGCAGTACTTC. Translation: CASSATGITYEQYF.

The chain is built from TRBV6-1 and TRBJ2-7, with 10 positions matching TRBD1. Germline CDR1 is MNHNS and CDR2 is SASEGT. V lost 5 bases to trimming and J lost 3 bases; unmatched junction nucleotides: 1. This CDR3 is 13 amino acids long. The CDR3: CASSWTGGYEQYF. Here the CDR3 DNA reads TGTGCCAGCAGTTGGACAGGGGGCTACGAGCAGTACTTC.

The V call is TRBV9, the J call TRBJ2-7; D not resolved. CDR3 length: 15 residues. V was shortened by 4 bases and J by 4 bases, with 18 bases between the two germline ends. CDR1 is SGDLS, CDR2 YYNGEE, per germline. DNA of the CDR3: TGTGCCAGCAGCCCCCACCCGCAGGATATGTACGAGCAGTACTTC. It specifies CASSPHPQDMYEQYF.

This chain connects TRBV4-3 to TRBJ2-1; maybe TRBD2 (5 bases). The CDR3 covers 13 residues. Trimming removed 1 base at V and 14 bases at J, with 15 bases between. The germline V gene has CDR1 LGHNA and CDR2 YSLEER. CDR3 nucleotides: TGCGCCAGCAGCCAAGTGGGAGAAGGTCTAAAGTTCTTC. It specifies CASSQVGEGLKFF.